This entry describes one T cell receptor (beta chain). The sample comes from a study of cytomegalovirus exposure and HLA in healthy donors. It was with 60 Vbeta and 13 Jbeta primers that the PCR ran. Profiled with immunoSEQ multiplex PCR; TCRdb holds only in-frame clones, not every one. The sample yields 150,000 to 200,000 clones, about 88% seen once. The V end lost 5 bases, the J end lost 5 bases, and 15 bases lay between the germline ends. This CDR3 contains 15 residues. CDR1 SEHNR and CDR2 FQNEAQ come from the germline V gene (reference sequence). The clonotype was recovered from a young woman in good health and CMV-seronegative. The chain carries TRBV7-9 and TRBJ2-2, with D possibly TRBD2 on 5 matching bases. The specimen sequenced was PBMCs. CDR3 region: CASSLAPSGTGELFF. The DNA for the CDR3 is TGTGCCAGCAGCCTTGCTCCATCGGGGACCGGGGAGCTGTTTTTT.